This T cell receptor beta chain was sequenced during a study of early stage breast cancer tumors. Study background: ER+/PR+/HER2- status applied to about 75% of the 16 invasive breast tumors. The ER+/PR+/HER2- tumors included seven or eight ductal and a few lobular carcinomas. Study conclusions and caveats: In about 90% of the 16 patients, blood comparison separated tumor from normal breast.

Each sample had two DNA replicates, about 0.5 ug blood or roughly 1.4 ug tissue. TCRdb's table, derived via immunoSEQ multiplex PCR, lists solely in-frame clones and lacks some. The table shows about 46,000 clones, with about three quarters occurring only once. This clone is a singleton in its sample. Its matching antigen is unknown. The sample was blood. The receptor was isolated from a person aged 35-50 years with breast cancer.

The CDR3 reads CASSPEGPAGGPLEQYF. DNA of the CDR3: TGTGCCAGTAGTCCCGAAGGTCCAGCGGGAGGGCCTCTGGAGCAGTACTTC. V usage is TRBV19 and J usage is TRBJ2-7; 10 bases are a match to TRBD2. The CDR3 runs to 17 residues. V lost 5 bases and J lost 7; bases outside the gene matches: 17. Germline V gene sequence: CDR1 LNHDA, CDR2 SQIVND (reference sequence). Full variable domain (remainder filled in from reference TRBV19 and TRBJ2-7): DGGITQSPKYLFRKEGQNVTLSCEQNLNHDAMYWYRQDPGQGLRLIYYSQIVNDFQKGDIAEGYSVSREKKESFPLTVTSAQKNPTAFYLCASSPEGPAGGPLEQYFGPGTRLTVT.